This T cell receptor (beta chain) originates from a study of regulatory dendritic cells for organ transplantation. Findings and limits, study-wide: Mature dendritic cells appeared to drive more memory CD8+ clonal expansion than regulatory ones.

The table came from immunoSEQ multiplex PCR; TCRdb's copy has only in-frame clones and leaves some out. The table lists about 29,000 clones, 60% to 80% of them singletons. This clone was detected only a few times. Its antigen is still unknown. CDR3 length: 13 residues. Germline-derived CDR1 and CDR2 are GTSNPN and SVGIG (reference sequence). Trimming removed 2 bases at V and 1 base at J, with 6 bases between. J is TRBJ1-5 and V is TRBV30; unclear D gene. The source is a human donor in good health. Sequences were obtained from memory CD4+ T cells from blood. Regarding subset: CD45RO+ memory T cells. The DNA for the CDR3 is TGTGCCTGGAGTCTAGGGAGCAATCAGCCCCAGCATTTT. This translates into CAWSLGSNQPQHF.